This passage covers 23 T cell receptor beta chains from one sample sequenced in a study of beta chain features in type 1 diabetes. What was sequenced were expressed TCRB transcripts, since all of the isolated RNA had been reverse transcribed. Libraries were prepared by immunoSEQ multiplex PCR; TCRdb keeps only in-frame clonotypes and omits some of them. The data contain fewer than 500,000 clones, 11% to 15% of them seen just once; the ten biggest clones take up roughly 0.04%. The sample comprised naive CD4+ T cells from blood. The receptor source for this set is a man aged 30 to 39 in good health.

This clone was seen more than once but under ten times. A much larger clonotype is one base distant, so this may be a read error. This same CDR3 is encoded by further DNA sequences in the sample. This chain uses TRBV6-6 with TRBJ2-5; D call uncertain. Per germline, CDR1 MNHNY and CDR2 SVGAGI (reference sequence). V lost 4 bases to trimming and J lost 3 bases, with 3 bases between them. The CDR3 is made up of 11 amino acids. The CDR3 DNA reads TGTGCCAGCAGTTTAAAAGAGACCCAGTACTTC. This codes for CASSLKETQYF.

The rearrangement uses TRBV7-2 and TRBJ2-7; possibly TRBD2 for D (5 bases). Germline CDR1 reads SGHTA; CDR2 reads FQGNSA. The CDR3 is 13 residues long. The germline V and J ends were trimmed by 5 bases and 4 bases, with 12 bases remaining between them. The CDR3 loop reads CASSPRGLYEQYF. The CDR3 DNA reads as TGTGCCAGCAGCCCTAGAGGGTTATACGAGCAGTACTTC.

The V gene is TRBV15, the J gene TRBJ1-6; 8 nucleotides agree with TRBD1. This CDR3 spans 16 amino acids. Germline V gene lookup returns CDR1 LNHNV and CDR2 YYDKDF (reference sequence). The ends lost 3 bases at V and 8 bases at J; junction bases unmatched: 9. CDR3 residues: CATSRDRTGWDSPLHF. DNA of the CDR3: TGTGCCACCAGCAGGGACCGGACAGGGTGGGATTCACCCCTCCACTTT.

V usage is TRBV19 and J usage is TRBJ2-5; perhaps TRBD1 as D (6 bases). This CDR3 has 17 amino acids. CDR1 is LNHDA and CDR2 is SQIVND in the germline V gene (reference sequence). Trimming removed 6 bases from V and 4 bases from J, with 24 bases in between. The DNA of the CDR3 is TGTGCCAGTAGCCCCGTTGAACAGGGAATTGGGCGAGAGACCCAGTACTTC. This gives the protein CASSPVEQGIGRETQYF.

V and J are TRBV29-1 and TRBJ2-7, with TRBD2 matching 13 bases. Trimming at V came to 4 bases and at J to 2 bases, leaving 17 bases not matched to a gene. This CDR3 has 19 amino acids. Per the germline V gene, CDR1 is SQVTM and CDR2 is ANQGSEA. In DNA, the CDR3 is TGCAGCGTTGCGGTCAGCCCCCGGACTAGCGGGGGTAGCGCCTACGAGCAGTACTTC. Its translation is CSVAVSPRTSGGSAYEQYF.

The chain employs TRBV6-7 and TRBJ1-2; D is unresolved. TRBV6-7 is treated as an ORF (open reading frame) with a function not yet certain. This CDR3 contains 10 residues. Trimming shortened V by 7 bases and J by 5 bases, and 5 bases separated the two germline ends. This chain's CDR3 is CASTLYGYTF. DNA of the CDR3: TGTGCCAGCACCCTATATGGCTACACCTTC.

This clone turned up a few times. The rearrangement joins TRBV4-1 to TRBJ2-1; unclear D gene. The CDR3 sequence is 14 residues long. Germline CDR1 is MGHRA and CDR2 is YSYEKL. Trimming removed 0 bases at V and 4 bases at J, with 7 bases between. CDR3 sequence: CASSQDNIYNEQFF. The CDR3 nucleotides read TGCGCCAGCAGCCAAGATAACATTTACAATGAGCAGTTCTTC.

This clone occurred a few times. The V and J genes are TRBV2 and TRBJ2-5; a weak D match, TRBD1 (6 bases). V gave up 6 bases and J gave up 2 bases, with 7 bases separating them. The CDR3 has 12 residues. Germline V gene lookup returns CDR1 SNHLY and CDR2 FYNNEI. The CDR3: CASRGQQETQYF. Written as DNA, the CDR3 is TGTGCCAGCAGGGGACAACAAGAGACCCAGTACTTC. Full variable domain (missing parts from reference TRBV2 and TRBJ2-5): EPEVTQTPSHQVTQMGQEVILRCVPISNHLYFYWYRQILGQKVEFLVSFYNNEISEKSEIFDDQFSVERPDGSNFTLKIRSTKLEDSAMYFCASRGQQETQYFGPGTRLLVL.

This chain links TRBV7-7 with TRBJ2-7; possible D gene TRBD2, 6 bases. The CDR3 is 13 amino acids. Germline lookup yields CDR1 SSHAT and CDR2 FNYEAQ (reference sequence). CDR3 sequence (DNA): TGTGCTAGCAGCTTAAGGCGGGGAACAGAGCAGTACGTC. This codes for CASSLRRGTEQYV.

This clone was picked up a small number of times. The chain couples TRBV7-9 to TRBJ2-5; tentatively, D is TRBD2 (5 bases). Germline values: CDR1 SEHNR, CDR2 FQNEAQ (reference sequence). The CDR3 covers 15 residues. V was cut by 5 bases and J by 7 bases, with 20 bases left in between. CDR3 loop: CASSPRWAGTVTQYF. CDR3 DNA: TGTGCCAGCAGCCCCCGTTGGGCGGGCACGGTGACCCAGTACTTC.

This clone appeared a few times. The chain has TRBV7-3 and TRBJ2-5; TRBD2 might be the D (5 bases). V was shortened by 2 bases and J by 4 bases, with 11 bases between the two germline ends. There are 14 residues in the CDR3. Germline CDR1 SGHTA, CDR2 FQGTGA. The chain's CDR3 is CASSLGGRGETQYF. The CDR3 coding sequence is TGTGCCAGCAGCTTAGGTGGTCGGGGAGAGACCCAGTACTTC.

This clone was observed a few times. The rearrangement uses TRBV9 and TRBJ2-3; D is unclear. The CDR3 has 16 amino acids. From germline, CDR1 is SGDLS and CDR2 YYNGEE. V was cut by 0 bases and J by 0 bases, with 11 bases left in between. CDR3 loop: CASSVVGGLSTDTQYF. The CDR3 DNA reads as TGTGCCAGCAGCGTAGTGGGTGGTCTTAGCACAGATACGCAGTATTTT.

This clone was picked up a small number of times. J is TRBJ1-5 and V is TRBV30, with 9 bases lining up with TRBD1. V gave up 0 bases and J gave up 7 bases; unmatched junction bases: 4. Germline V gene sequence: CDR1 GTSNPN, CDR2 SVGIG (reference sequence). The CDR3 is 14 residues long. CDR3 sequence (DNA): TGTGCCTGGAGTGTAGGGACAGGGCACCAGCCCCAGCATTTT. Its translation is CAWSVGTGHQPQHF.

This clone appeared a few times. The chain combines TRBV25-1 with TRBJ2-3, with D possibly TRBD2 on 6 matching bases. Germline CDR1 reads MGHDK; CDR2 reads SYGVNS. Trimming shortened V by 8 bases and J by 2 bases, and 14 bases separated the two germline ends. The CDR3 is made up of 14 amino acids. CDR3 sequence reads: CASGPGLITDTQYF. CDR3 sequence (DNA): TGTGCCAGCGGACCGGGACTTATCACAGATACGCAGTATTTT.

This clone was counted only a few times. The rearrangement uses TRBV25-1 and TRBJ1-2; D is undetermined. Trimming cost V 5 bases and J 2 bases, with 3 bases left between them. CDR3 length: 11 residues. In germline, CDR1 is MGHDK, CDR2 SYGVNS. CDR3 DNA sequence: TGTGCCAGCAGTCAAAACTATGGCTACACCTTC. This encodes CASSQNYGYTF.

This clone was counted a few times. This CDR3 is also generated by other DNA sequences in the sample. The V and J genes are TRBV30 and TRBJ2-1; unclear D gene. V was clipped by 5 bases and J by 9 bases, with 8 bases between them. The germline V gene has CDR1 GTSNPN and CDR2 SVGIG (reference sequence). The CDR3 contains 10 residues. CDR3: CAWAGVEQFF. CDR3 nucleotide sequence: TGTGCCTGGGCTGGGGTTGAGCAGTTCTTC. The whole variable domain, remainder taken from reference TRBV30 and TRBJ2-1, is SQTIHQWPATLVQPVGSPLSLECTVEGTSNPNLYWYRQAAGRGLQLLFYSVGIGQISSEVPQNLSASRPQDRQFILSSKKLLLSDSGFYLCAWAGVEQFFGPGTRLTVL.

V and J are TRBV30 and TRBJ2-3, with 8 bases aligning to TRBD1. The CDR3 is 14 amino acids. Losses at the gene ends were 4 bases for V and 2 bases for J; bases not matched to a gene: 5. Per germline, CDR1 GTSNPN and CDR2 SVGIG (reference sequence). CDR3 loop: CAWTYRGDTDTQYF. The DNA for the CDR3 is TGTGCCTGGACTTACAGGGGGGACACAGATACGCAGTATTTT.

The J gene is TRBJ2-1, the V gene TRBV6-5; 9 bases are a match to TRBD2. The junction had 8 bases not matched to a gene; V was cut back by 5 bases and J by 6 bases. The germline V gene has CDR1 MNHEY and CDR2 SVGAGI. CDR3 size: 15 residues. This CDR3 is CASSRAGGSSNEQFF. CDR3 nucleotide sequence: TGTGCCAGCAGTAGAGCGGGAGGATCATCCAATGAGCAGTTCTTC.

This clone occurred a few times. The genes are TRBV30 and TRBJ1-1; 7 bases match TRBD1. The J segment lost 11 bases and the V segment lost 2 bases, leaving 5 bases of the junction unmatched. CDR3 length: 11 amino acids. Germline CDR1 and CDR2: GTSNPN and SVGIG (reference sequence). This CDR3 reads CAWSNRGGAFF. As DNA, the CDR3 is TGTGCCTGGAGTAACAGGGGAGGGGCTTTCTTT.

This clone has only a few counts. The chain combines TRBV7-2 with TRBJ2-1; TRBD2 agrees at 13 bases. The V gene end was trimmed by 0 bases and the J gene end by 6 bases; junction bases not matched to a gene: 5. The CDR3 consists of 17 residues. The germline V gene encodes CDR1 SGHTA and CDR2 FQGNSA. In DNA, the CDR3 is TGTGCCAGCAGCTTAGCTGGGACTAGCGGGAATATCAATGAGCAGTTCTTC. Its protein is CASSLAGTSGNINEQFF. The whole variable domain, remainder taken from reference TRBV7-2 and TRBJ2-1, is GAGVSQSPSNKVTEKGKDVELRCDPISGHTALYWYRQSLGQGLEFLIYFQGNSAPDKSGLPSDRFSAERTGGSVSTLTIQRTQQEDSAVYLCASSLAGTSGNINEQFFGPGTRLTVL.

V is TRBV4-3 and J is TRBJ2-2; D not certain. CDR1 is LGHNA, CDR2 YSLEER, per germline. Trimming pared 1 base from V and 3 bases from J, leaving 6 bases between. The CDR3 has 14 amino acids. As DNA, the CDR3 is TGCGCCAGCAGCCAAGCTCCTGACACCGGGGAGCTGTTTTTT. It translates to CASSQAPDTGELFF.

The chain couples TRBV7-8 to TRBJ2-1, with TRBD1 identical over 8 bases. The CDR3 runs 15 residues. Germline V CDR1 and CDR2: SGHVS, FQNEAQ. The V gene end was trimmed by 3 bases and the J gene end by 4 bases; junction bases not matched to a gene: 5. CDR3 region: CASSFSTGDYNEQFF. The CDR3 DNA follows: TGTGCCAGCAGCTTCTCGACAGGGGATTACAATGAGCAGTTCTTC.

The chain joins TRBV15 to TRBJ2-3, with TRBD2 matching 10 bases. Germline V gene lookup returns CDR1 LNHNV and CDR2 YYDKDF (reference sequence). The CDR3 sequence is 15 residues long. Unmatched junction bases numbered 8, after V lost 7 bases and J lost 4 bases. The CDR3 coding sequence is TGTGCCACCATAAAAGCGGGGGGGCCAGCAGATACGCAGTATTTT. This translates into CATIKAGGPADTQYF.